This TCR beta chain was observed in a study of cytomegalovirus exposure and HLA in healthy donors. V lost 4 bases and J 5 bases, leaving 14 bases between the germline ends. Germline V gives CDR1 SNHLY, CDR2 FYNNEI. This CDR3 is built from 14 residues. Healthy bone marrow donors made up the donor group. 60 Vbeta and 13 Jbeta primers were used in PCR. Some clones are missing from TCRdb's copy, which holds only in-frame ones; the method was immunoSEQ multiplex PCR. Among about 170,000 clones listed, 75% to 80% were seen once. Only a few counts were recorded for this clone. The chain recombines TRBV2 with TRBJ2-5; tentatively, D is TRBD2 (5 bases). This receptor was taken from a man in his forties or fifties in good health and CMV-seropositive. The sequenced material came from PBMCs. CDR3 region: CASSGVGTRETQYF. In nucleotides, the CDR3 is TGTGCCAGCAGTGGGGTAGGAACTAGGGAGACCCAGTACTTC.